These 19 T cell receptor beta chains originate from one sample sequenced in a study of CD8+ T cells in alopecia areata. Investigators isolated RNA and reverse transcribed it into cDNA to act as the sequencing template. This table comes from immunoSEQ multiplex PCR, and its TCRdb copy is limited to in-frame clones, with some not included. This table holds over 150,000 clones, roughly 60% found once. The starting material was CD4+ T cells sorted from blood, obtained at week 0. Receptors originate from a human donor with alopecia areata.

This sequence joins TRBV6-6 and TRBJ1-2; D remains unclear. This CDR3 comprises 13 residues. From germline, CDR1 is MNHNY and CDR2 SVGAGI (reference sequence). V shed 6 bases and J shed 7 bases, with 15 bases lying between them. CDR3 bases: TGTGCCAGCAGCCCGGAATCGAAGCGTGGCTACACCTTC. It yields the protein CASSPESKRGYTF.

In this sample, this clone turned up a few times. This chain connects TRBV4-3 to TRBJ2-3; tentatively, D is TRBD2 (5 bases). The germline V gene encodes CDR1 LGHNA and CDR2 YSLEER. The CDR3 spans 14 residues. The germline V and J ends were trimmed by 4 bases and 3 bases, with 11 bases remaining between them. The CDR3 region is CASSPDGMTDTQYF. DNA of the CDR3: TGCGCCAGCAGCCCAGACGGGATGACAGATACGCAGTATTTT.

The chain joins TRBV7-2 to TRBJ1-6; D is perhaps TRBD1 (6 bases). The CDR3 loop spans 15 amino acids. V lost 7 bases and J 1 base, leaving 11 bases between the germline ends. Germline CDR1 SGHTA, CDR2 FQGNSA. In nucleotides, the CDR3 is TGTGCCAGCACCCGAGGGGGTTCCTATAATTCACCCCTCCACTTT. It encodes CASTRGGSYNSPLHF.

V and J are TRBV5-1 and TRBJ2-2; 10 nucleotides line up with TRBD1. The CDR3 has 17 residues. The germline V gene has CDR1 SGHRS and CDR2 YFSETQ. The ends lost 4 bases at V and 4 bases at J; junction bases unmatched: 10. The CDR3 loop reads CASSPPGGDRGTGELFF. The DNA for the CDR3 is TGCGCCAGCAGCCCCCCGGGAGGGGACAGGGGCACCGGGGAGCTGTTTTTT.

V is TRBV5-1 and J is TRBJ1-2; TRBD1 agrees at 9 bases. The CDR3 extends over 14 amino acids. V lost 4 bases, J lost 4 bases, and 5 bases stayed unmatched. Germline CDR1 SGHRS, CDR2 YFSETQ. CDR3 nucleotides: TGCGCCAGCAGCGATGGGGACAGGGCCTATGGCTACACCTTC. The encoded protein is CASSDGDRAYGYTF.

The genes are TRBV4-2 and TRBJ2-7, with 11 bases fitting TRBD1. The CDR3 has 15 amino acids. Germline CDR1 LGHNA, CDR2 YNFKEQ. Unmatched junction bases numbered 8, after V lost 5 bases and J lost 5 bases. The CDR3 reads CASSGALGQGDEQYF. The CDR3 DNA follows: TGTGCCAGCAGCGGTGCCCTGGGACAGGGGGACGAGCAGTACTTC.

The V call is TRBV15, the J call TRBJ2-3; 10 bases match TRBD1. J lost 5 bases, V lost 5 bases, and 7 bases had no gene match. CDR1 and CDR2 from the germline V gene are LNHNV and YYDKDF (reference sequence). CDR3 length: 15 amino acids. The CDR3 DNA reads TGTGCCACCAGCGGAGGGGACAGGGGAGAAGATACGCAGTATTTT. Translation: CATSGGDRGEDTQYF.

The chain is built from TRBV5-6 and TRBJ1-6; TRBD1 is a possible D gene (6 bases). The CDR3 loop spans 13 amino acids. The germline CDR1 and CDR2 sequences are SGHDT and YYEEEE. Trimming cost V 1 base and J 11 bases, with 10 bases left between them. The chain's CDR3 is CASSLTGSAPLHF. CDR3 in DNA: TGTGCCAGCAGCTTGACAGGGTCAGCACCCCTCCACTTT. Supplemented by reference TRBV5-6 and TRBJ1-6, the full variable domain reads DAGVTQSPTHLIKTRGQQVTLRCSPKSGHDTVSWYQQALGQGPQFIFQYYEEEERQRGNFPDRFSGHQFPNYSSELNVNALLLGDSALYLCASSLTGSAPLHFGNGTRLTVT.

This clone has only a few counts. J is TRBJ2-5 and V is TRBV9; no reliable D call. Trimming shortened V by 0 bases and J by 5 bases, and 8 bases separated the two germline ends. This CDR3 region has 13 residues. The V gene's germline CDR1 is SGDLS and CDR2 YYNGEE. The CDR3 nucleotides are TGTGCCAGCAGCGTAGGTAACATGGAGACCCAGTACTTC. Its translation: CASSVGNMETQYF. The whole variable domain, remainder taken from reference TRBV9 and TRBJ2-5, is DSGVTQTPKHLITATGQRVTLRCSPRSGDLSVYWYQQSLDQGLQFLIQYYNGEERAKGNILERFSAQQFPDLHSELNLSSLELGDSALYFCASSVGNMETQYFGPGTRLLVL.

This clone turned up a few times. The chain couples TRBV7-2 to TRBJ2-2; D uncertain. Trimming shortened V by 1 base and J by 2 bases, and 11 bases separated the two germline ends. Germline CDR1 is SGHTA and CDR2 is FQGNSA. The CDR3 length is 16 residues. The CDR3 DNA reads TGTGCCAGCAGCTTAGATGCGGTCGTAAACACCGGGGAGCTGTTTTTT. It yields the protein CASSLDAVVNTGELFF.

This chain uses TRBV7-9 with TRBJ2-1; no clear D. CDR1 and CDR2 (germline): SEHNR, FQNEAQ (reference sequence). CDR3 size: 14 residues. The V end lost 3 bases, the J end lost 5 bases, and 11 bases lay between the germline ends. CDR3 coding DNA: TGTGCCAGCAGCTTTTCAGGTGTAGACAATGAGCAGTTCTTC. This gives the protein CASSFSGVDNEQFF.

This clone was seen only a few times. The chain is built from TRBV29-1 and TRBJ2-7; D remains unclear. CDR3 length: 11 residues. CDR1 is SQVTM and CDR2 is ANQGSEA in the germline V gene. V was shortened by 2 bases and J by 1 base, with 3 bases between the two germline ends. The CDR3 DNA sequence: TGCAGCGTTGAACAGTCCTACGAGCAGTACTTC. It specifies CSVEQSYEQYF.

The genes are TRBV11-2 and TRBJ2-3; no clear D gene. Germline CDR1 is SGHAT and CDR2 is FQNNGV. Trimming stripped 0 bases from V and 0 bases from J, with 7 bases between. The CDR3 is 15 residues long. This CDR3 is CASSLDRSSTDTQYF. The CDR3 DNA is TGTGCCAGCAGCTTAGATCGGTCGAGCACAGATACGCAGTATTTT.

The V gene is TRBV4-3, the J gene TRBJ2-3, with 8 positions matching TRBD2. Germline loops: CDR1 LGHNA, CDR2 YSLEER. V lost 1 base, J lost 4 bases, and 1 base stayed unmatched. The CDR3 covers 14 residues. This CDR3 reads CASSQVSGADTQYF. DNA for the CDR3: TGCGCCAGCAGCCAAGTTAGCGGGGCAGATACGCAGTATTTT.

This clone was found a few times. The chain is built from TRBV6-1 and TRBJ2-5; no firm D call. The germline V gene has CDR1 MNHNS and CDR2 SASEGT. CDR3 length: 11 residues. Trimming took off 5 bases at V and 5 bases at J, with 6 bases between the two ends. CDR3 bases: TGTGCCAGCAGTTACCTGGAGACCCAGTACTTC. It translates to CASSYLETQYF.

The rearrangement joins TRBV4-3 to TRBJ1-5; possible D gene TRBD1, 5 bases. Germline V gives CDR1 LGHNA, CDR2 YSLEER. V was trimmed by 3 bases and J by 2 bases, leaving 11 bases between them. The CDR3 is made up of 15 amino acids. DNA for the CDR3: TGCGCCAGCAGCCACGGGAGGGGAGGCAATCAGCCCCAGCATTTT. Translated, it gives CASSHGRGGNQPQHF.

The CDR3 region has the DNA TGTGCCTGGAGCGGGGACAGCCCATCGAACACTGAAGCTTTCTTT. Encoded protein: CAWSGDSPSNTEAFF. The rearrangement uses TRBV30 and TRBJ1-1; the match to TRBD1 covers 7 bases. This CDR3 is 15 amino acids long. V dropped 3 bases and J dropped 1; count of bases not matched to a gene: 8. Germline V lookup: CDR1 GTSNPN, CDR2 SVGIG (reference sequence).

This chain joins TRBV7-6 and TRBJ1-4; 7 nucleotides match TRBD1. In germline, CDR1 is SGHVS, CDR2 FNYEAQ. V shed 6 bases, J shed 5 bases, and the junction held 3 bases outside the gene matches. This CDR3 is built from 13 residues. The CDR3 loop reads CASSRGGNEKLFF. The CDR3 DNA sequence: TGTGCCAGCAGTAGAGGGGGCAATGAAAAACTGTTTTTT.

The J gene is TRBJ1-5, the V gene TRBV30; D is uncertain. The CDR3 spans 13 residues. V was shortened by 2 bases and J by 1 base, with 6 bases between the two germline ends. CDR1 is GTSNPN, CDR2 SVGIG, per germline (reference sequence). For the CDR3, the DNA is TGTGCCTGGAGTACCGGGAGCAATCAGCCCCAGCATTTT. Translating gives CAWSTGSNQPQHF.